This TCR beta chain was recorded in a study (dated by TCRdb to between 2014 and 2016). For the wider study: The study set out to test whether tumor-infiltrating Tregs in breast cancer get recruited from blood Tregs or are instead converted in situ from other CD4+ T cell subsets.

The Miltenyi Naive CD4+ T Cell Isolation kit was used to purify naive CD4+ T cells, and CD25 microbeads were used to remove Tregs. Tregs, naive and memory CD4+ T cells from tumor, blood and ipsilateral draining lymph nodes of roughly 5 breast cancer patients underwent full-length TCR alpha and beta sequencing. Tumor tissue and lymph nodes from ipsilateral axillary dissection were perfused with PBS, minced and digested with collagenase I and hyaluronidase. Ficoll density gradient centrifugation was used to isolate mononuclear cells from lymph nodes or from 40 to 50 ml of peripheral blood. FACS confirmed that the sorted cell populations were more than 90% pure. Full-length TCR variable regions were amplified by 5' RACE PCR with constant-region reverse primers, and semi-nested PCR with Nested Universal Primer A was subsequently performed. The ReliaPrep RNA Cell Miniprep System was used to extract total RNA, which was then reverse transcribed into 5'RACE-ready cDNA with the SMARTer RACE 5'/3' Kit. Full-length TCR alpha and beta libraries were barcoded with multiplex adaptors and sequenced on an Illumina MiSeq. As for how the authors treated the data: For each of nine subset-tissue groups, sequencing data from the five patients were combined, and the groups were compared by unsupervised clustering of TCR gene usage. The Morisita-Horn index was used to calculate repertoire similarity, with shared sequences weighted by how much each contributed to each repertoire. TCRdb reworked the public reads: Q25 trimming with fastp, MiXCR clone assembly, productive beta chains retained. Records with the same CDR3 protein are collapsed into one entry carrying the most frequent genes and DNA. TCRdb, rather than the study authors, made the V and J calls. Present in this sample are roughly 39,000 distinct CDR3 sequences, approximately 17% of which were seen just once. The ten largest make up 2.5% to 3.5% of the sample.

The investigation overall reported the following: Tumor memory CD4+ T cell TCR gene usage was found to cluster with blood and lymph node memory CD4+ cells and with lymph node naive CD4+ cells. Tumor-infiltrating Treg TCR alpha and beta sequences overlapped most with tumor naive CD4+ T cells, then with blood naive CD4+ T cells. The larger-cohort validation was restricted to a single TCR beta V-J rearrangement rather than whole repertoires.

This clonotype was found many times. There is no known antigen for this receptor. Qualities for individual bases were not recorded, and no much larger clone is one base off. Sequencing used naive CD4+ T cells sorted from a lymph node. Reading the label with the study, this specimen's cell subset or site is: naive CD4+ T cells, CD4+CD45RA+CD25-. This TCR came from a female donor with breast cancer.

The CDR3 protein sequence reads: CSVDGRGENIQYF. The nucleotides are TGCAGCGTTGACGGGAGGGGAGAAAACATTCAGTACTTC. Here the chain combines TRBV29-1 and TRBJ2-4, with 8 central nucleotides matching TRBD2. From its cysteine to its phenylalanine, the CDR3 spans 13 amino acids. Only CDR3 DNA remains: 39 bases, in frame from the first base. The germline V gene specifies SQVTM as CDR1 and ANQGSEA as CDR2. Compared with germline, V lacks 3 bases and J lacks 5 bases; bases without a gene match: 3.